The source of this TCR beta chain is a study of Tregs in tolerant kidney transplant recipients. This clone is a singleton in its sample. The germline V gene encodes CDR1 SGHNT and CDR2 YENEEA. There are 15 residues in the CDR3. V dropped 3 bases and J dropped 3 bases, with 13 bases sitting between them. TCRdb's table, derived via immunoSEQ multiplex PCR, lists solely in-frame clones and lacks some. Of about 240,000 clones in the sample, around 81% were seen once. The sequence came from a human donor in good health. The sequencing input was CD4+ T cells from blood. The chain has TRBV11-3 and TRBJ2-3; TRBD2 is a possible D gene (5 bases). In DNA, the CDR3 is TGTGCCAGCAGCTTGGCAGGAGGAATAACAGATACGCAGTATTTT. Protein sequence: CASSLAGGITDTQYF.